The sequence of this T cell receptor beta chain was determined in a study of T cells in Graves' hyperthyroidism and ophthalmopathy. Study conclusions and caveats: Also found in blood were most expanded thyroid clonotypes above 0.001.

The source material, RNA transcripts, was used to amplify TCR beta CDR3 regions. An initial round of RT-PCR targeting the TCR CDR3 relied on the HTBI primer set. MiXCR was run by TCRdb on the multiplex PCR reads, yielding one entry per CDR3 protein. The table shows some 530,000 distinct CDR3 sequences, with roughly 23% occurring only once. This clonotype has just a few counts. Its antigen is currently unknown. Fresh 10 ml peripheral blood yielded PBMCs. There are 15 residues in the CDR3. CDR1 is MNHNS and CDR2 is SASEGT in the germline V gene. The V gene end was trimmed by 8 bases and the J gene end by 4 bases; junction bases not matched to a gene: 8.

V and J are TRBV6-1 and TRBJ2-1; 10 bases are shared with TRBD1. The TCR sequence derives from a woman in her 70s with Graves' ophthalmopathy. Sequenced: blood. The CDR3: CASERQGAGYNEQFF. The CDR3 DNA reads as TGTGCCAGCGAAAGACAGGGGGCAGGGTACAATGAGCAGTTCTTC.